What follows are 18 T cell receptor beta chains derived from one specimen sequenced in a study of T cells in localized non-small cell lung cancer. The assay was immunoSEQ multiplex PCR, and TCRdb's table has in-frame clones only and misses some. The sample contains about 9,200 clones, 85% to 90% of which appear only once. Specimen: peripheral blood, collected before any cancer treatment. The receptors shown here come from a female donor older than 55 with stage II squamous cell lung carcinoma.

The V gene is TRBV5-6, the J gene TRBJ2-3; 8 nucleotides line up with TRBD2. This CDR3 has 12 residues. The germline V gene has CDR1 SGHDT and CDR2 YYEEEE. V lost 6 bases and J lost 4; bases outside the gene matches: 1. CDR3 loop: CASNGGADTQYF. The CDR3 nucleotides read TGTGCCAGCAACGGGGGGGCAGATACGCAGTATTTT. The complete variable domain, with remaining parts taken from reference TRBV5-6 and TRBJ2-3, reads DAGVTQSPTHLIKTRGQQVTLRCSPKSGHDTVSWYQQALGQGPQFIFQYYEEEERQRGNFPDRFSGHQFPNYSSELNVNALLLGDSALYLCASNGGADTQYFGPGTRLTVL.

The chain has TRBV27 and TRBJ2-7; the D call may be TRBD1 or TRBD2 (6 bases each). CDR1 is MNHEY and CDR2 is SMNVEV in the germline V gene (reference sequence). The CDR3 totals 15 residues. V was clipped by 7 bases and J by 3 bases, with 19 bases between them. CDR3 sequence: CASTLQGGPNYEQYF. In DNA, the CDR3 is TGTGCCAGCACCTTACAGGGAGGTCCCAACTACGAGCAGTACTTC.

CDR3 protein: CASSGRQVNYGYTF. CDR3 bases: TGTGCCAGCAGTGGTAGACAGGTAAACTATGGCTACACCTTC. The chain has TRBV6-1 and TRBJ1-2, with D possibly TRBD1 on 6 matching bases. The CDR3 extends over 14 amino acids. V dropped 4 bases and J dropped 2 bases, with 11 bases sitting between them. Germline values: CDR1 MNHNS, CDR2 SASEGT.

V is TRBV10-1 and J is TRBJ2-2, with D unresolved. This CDR3 has 11 residues. V was pared by 6 bases and J by 8 bases, with 7 bases between. Per the germline V gene, CDR1 is WNHNN and CDR2 is SYGVQD (reference sequence). Written as DNA, the CDR3 is TGCGCCAGCAGCAACCGAGGGGAGCTGTTTTTT. Its translation: CASSNRGELFF.

This sequence joins TRBV5-1 and TRBJ1-4, with 7 bases matching TRBD1. Trimming took 5 bases from V and 0 from J; bases not matched to a gene: 10. This CDR3 has 17 residues. CDR1 is SGHRS and CDR2 is YFSETQ in the germline V gene. CDR3 amino acids: CASRGQHDPSTNEKLFF. The DNA for the CDR3 is TGCGCCAGCAGGGGACAGCACGACCCGTCAACTAATGAAAAACTGTTTTTT.

This clone was seen only once. The chain employs TRBV5-6 and TRBJ1-4, with D perhaps TRBD1 (5 bases). The CDR3 has 15 residues. V was cut by 6 bases and J by 4 bases, with 16 bases left in between. Germline V CDR1 and CDR2: SGHDT, YYEEEE. CDR3 in amino acids: CASTGGARVNEKLFF. The CDR3 coding sequence is TGTGCCAGCACCGGGGGAGCGAGGGTTAATGAAAAACTGTTTTTT.

This clone occurred once. The V and J genes are TRBV9 and TRBJ2-7; tentative D call: TRBD2 (5 bases). This CDR3 has 14 amino acids. Germline lookup yields CDR1 SGDLS and CDR2 YYNGEE. Between the trimmed V and J ends, which lost 4 bases and 1 base, there was a span of 12 bases. The CDR3 region has the DNA TGTGCCAGCAGCAAAGCAGAGGGTTCCTACGAGCAGTACTTC. Translation: CASSKAEGSYEQYF.

The V call is TRBV7-2, the J call TRBJ2-3, with 7 bases that match TRBD1. CDR1 is SGHTA and CDR2 is FQGNSA in the germline V gene. The ends lost 5 bases at V and 4 bases at J; junction bases unmatched: 6. The CDR3 contains 14 residues. The CDR3 nucleotides are TGTGCCAGCAGCCGTGACAGGGTGGCAGATACGCAGTATTTT. Translation: CASSRDRVADTQYF.

The J gene is TRBJ2-7, the V gene TRBV14, with 8 bases matching TRBD2. Trimming at V came to 4 bases and at J to 7 bases, leaving 9 bases not matched to a gene. Germline V gene lookup returns CDR1 SGHDN and CDR2 FVKESK. The CDR3 has 14 residues. DNA for the CDR3: TGTGCCAGCAGCCGACGGACTAGCTCCGGTGAGCAGTACTTC. It translates to CASSRRTSSGEQYF.

This chain connects TRBV20-1 to TRBJ1-1; no firm D call. The CDR3 is 11 residues long. V lost 6 bases and J 1 base, leaving 6 bases between the germline ends. Looked up from germline, CDR1 is DFQATT and CDR2 is SNEGSKA (reference sequence). The CDR3, as DNA: TGCAGTGCGGTCTCGAACACTGAAGCTTTCTTT. It yields the protein CSAVSNTEAFF.

The J gene is TRBJ1-1, the V gene TRBV5-1; D ambiguous. The V and J ends lost 2 bases and 4 bases respectively, with 21 bases between them. Germline CDR1 SGHRS, CDR2 YFSETQ. The CDR3 spans 17 residues. This CDR3 reads CASSFIGTAQSTTEAFF. The DNA for the CDR3 is TGCGCCAGCAGCTTCATAGGAACGGCCCAATCGACCACTGAAGCTTTCTTT.

The chain couples TRBV5-1 to TRBJ2-3, with D perhaps matching TRBD2 (5 bases). The V and J ends lost 2 bases and 10 bases respectively, with 14 bases between them. This CDR3 region has 13 residues. Germline V gene lookup returns CDR1 SGHRS and CDR2 YFSETQ. CDR3 loop: CASSFEDSSPQYF. In DNA, the CDR3 is TGCGCCAGCAGCTTTGAGGACTCCTCCCCGCAGTATTTT.

This chain joins TRBV7-9 and TRBJ1-4, with D unclear. V dropped 6 bases and J dropped 12 bases, with 11 bases sitting between them. CDR3 length: 11 amino acids. Germline CDR1 is SEHNR and CDR2 is FQNEAQ (reference sequence). The CDR3 region has the DNA TGTGCCAGCAGTCCCAGTGGGGAACTGTTTTTT. It translates to CASSPSGELFF.

The V gene is TRBV5-8, the J gene TRBJ1-4; a weak D match, TRBD1 (5 bases). Trimming shortened V by 4 bases and J by 0 bases, and 16 bases separated the two germline ends. The germline V gene has CDR1 SGHTS and CDR2 YDEGEE. The CDR3 is 17 residues long. The CDR3 DNA reads as TGTGCCAGCAGCGACAGAGACAGATCCTCAACTAATGAAAAACTGTTTTTT. Translation gives CASSDRDRSSTNEKLFF.

This rearrangement joins TRBV5-1 to TRBJ1-1; unclear D gene. CDR3 length: 12 residues. The germline CDR1 and CDR2 sequences are SGHRS and YFSETQ. The ends were cut back, 5 bases at V and 1 base at J, with 6 bases in the middle. The CDR3 DNA is TGCGCCAGCAGTTATGGGAACACTGAAGCTTTCTTT. The encoded protein is CASSYGNTEAFF.

This chain connects TRBV2 to TRBJ1-2; D gene ambiguous. Trimming removed 4 bases from V and 2 bases from J, with 5 bases in between. The CDR3 runs 12 residues. Per germline, CDR1 SNHLY and CDR2 FYNNEI. The CDR3: CASSGLNYGYTF. The CDR3 DNA follows: TGTGCCAGCAGTGGCTTGAACTATGGCTACACCTTC.

This sequence joins TRBV19 and TRBJ2-5, with unresolved D. Germline loops: CDR1 LNHDA, CDR2 SQIVND (reference sequence). V lost 6 bases to trimming and J lost 5 bases, with 7 bases between them. The CDR3 has 11 residues. In DNA, the CDR3 is TGTGCCAGTAGCCAAGGGGAGACCCAGTACTTC. This codes for CASSQGETQYF.

The chain joins TRBV7-2 to TRBJ1-2; tentatively, D is TRBD1 (6 bases). Germline CDR1 and CDR2: SGHTA and FQGNSA. The CDR3 contains 14 residues. V was trimmed by 5 bases and J by 4 bases, leaving 14 bases between them. CDR3 bases: TGTGCCAGCAGCCCCCTTCAGGGGATCTATGGCTACACCTTC. It yields the protein CASSPLQGIYGYTF.